A single sample is the source of the 16 T cell receptor beta chains below, sequenced in a study of radiotherapy plus CTLA-4 blockade in lung cancer. Clones were read by immunoSEQ multiplex PCR, and TCRdb kept only the in-frame ones, dropping some. The sample contains some 49,000 clones, approximately 81% of which appear only once. Sequencing used peripheral blood, obtained from a patient treated with radiotherapy plus ipilimumab. The receptor source for this set is a human donor with non-small cell lung cancer whose response to radiotherapy plus ipilimumab could not be evaluated.

V and J are TRBV29-1 and TRBJ2-3; a weak D match, TRBD1 (6 bases). Trimming left V 6 bases short and J 0 bases short, with 16 bases between. Germline values: CDR1 SQVTM, CDR2 ANQGSEA. This CDR3 is built from 15 residues. The CDR3 DNA sequence: TGCAGCGTAAGAGACAGGACGTCTAGCACAGATACGCAGTATTTT. This codes for CSVRDRTSSTDTQYF.

The chain employs TRBV28 and TRBJ2-7, with D maybe TRBD1 (5 bases). V was pared by 7 bases and J by 3 bases, with 7 bases between. This CDR3 spans 11 amino acids. Germline values: CDR1 MDHEN, CDR2 SYDVKM. The CDR3 DNA reads as TGTGCCAGCACTGACAGCTACGAGCAGTACTTC. Its translation: CASTDSYEQYF.

The rearrangement links TRBV9 to TRBJ1-2; possibly TRBD1 for D (5 bases). The germline V and J ends were trimmed by 2 bases and 4 bases, with 15 bases remaining between them. There are 15 residues in the CDR3. Germline-derived CDR1 and CDR2 are SGDLS and YYNGEE. The CDR3 reads CASSVGQAYGYGYTF. CDR3 coding DNA: TGTGCCAGCAGCGTGGGGCAGGCCTATGGCTATGGCTACACCTTC. The full variable domain, with the rest looked up from reference TRBV9 and TRBJ1-2, is DSGVTQTPKHLITATGQRVTLRCSPRSGDLSVYWYQQSLDQGLQFLIQYYNGEERAKGNILERFSAQQFPDLHSELNLSSLELGDSALYFCASSVGQAYGYGYTFGSGTRLTVV.

The rearrangement uses TRBV11-3 and TRBJ2-1; 9 bases agree with TRBD2. CDR3 length equals 16 residues. Germline V gives CDR1 SGHNT, CDR2 YENEEA. V was clipped by 6 bases and J by 4 bases; unmatched bases: 10. For the CDR3, the DNA is TGTGCCAGCAGAAGAATAGCGGGAGCTTCTTACAATGAGCAGTTCTTC. It specifies CASRRIAGASYNEQFF.

The rearrangement uses TRBV18 and TRBJ2-1; no firm D call. The CDR3 contains 11 residues. Trimming pared 3 bases from V and 8 bases from J, leaving 5 bases between. Germline V CDR1 and CDR2: KGHSH, LQKENI. Here the CDR3 DNA reads TGTGCCAGCTCACCGGGCGATGAGCAGTTCTTC. Amino acids: CASSPGDEQFF.

This clone was picked up a small number of times. The genes are TRBV5-1 and TRBJ1-1, with D perhaps matching TRBD1 (6 bases). Germline V gives CDR1 SGHRS, CDR2 YFSETQ. The CDR3 is 14 amino acids. V shed 4 bases and J shed 2 bases, with 12 bases lying between them. In DNA form, the CDR3 reads TGCGCCAGCAGCACGGGGACATTTAACACTGAAGCTTTCTTT. Translated, it gives CASSTGTFNTEAFF. The variable domain in full, completed from reference TRBV5-1 and TRBJ1-1, reads KAGVTQTPRYLIKTRGQQVTLSCSPISGHRSVSWYQQTPGQGLQFLFEYFSETQRNKGNFPGRFSGRQFSNSRSEMNVSTLELGDSALYLCASSTGTFNTEAFFGQGTRLTVV.

The chain carries TRBV10-1 and TRBJ1-6; TRBD1 aligns across 8 bases. J was trimmed by 9 bases and V by 4 bases; bases with no gene match: 5. The CDR3 extends over 14 amino acids. Per the germline V gene, CDR1 is WNHNN and CDR2 is SYGVQD (reference sequence). The CDR3 DNA reads as TGCGCCAGCAGTGGCCCGGACAGGGTTTCACCCCTCCACTTT. It is translated as CASSGPDRVSPLHF.

The chain recombines TRBV27 with TRBJ2-7, with D possibly TRBD1 on 6 matching bases. The CDR3 sequence is 14 residues long. Germline CDR1 and CDR2: MNHEY and SMNVEV (reference sequence). The V end lost 6 bases, the J end lost 4 bases, and 16 bases lay between the germline ends. The CDR3 sequence is CASRPTGPPYEQYF. The CDR3, as DNA: TGTGCCAGCAGACCGACAGGCCCCCCGTACGAGCAGTACTTC.

The chain employs TRBV4-1 and TRBJ1-5, with TRBD1 matching 7 bases. CDR3 length: 15 residues. CDR1 is MGHRA and CDR2 is YSYEKL in the germline V gene. With V trimmed by 6 bases and J by 6 bases, 11 bases remained unmatched. The chain's CDR3 is CASSPTTGAGQPQHF. CDR3 sequence (DNA): TGCGCCAGCAGTCCGACCACAGGGGCCGGTCAGCCCCAGCATTTT.

V gene TRBV5-6 combines with J gene TRBJ1-5, with 7 bases fitting TRBD1. V lost 1 base to trimming and J lost 1 base; unmatched junction nucleotides: 2. The V gene's germline CDR1 is SGHDT and CDR2 YYEEEE. The length of the CDR3 is 15 residues. CDR3 nucleotides: TGTGCCAGCAGCTTGTTACAGGGGAGCAATCAGCCCCAGCATTTT. Its translation is CASSLLQGSNQPQHF.

The chain couples TRBV25-1 to TRBJ2-4; a possible D gene is TRBD1 (5 bases). Looked up from germline, CDR1 is MGHDK and CDR2 is SYGVNS. This CDR3 region has 10 residues. V was trimmed by 4 bases and J by 15 bases, leaving 10 bases between them. The CDR3, as DNA: TGTGCCAGCAGTGGAAAGGGGTTGTACTTC. It is translated as CASSGKGLYF. Together with reference TRBV25-1 and TRBJ2-4, the CDR3 gives the full variable domain: EADIYQTPRYLVIGTGKKITLECSQTMGHDKMYWYQQDPGMELHLIHYSYGVNSTEKGDLSSESTVSRIRTEHFPLTLESARPSHTSQYLCASSGKGLYFGAGTRLSVL.

This chain links TRBV10-3 with TRBJ1-1; D is unresolved. The germline gives CDR1 ENHRY, CDR2 SYGVKD. This CDR3 has 15 amino acids. V was cut by 3 bases and J by 1 base, with 12 bases left in between. CDR3 loop: CAISDPSAGNTEAFF. The DNA of the CDR3 is TGTGCCATCAGTGACCCCAGCGCCGGGAACACTGAAGCTTTCTTT.

The V call is TRBV18, the J call TRBJ2-7; maybe TRBD1 (5 bases). Deletions cut 3 bases from V and 0 bases from J, with 6 bases between. Germline-derived CDR1 and CDR2 are KGHSH and LQKENI. This CDR3 region has 13 residues. As DNA, the CDR3 is TGTGCCAGCTCACCCGACAGCTCCTACGAGCAGTACTTC. This translates into CASSPDSSYEQYF.

The chain links TRBV7-9 to TRBJ2-7, with D tentatively TRBD2 (6 bases). The CDR3 covers 13 residues. Germline assignment: CDR1 SEHNR and CDR2 FQNEAQ (reference sequence). V lost 4 bases and J lost 6, with 13 bases in between. The CDR3 DNA reads TGTGCCAGCAGCTCCGCTCCGGAGGGCGAGCAGTACTTC. Amino acids: CASSSAPEGEQYF.

The V and J genes are TRBV9 and TRBJ2-2; D not certain. Germline CDR1 reads SGDLS; CDR2 reads YYNGEE. The CDR3 sequence is 15 residues long. V was shortened by 3 bases and J by 1 base, with 10 bases between the two germline ends. CDR3 DNA sequence: TGTGCCAGCAGCGGTATTCCCCTGAACACCGGGGAGCTGTTTTTT. It translates to CASSGIPLNTGELFF.

The genes are TRBV4-3 and TRBJ2-1, with unresolved D. Trimming cost V 1 base and J 4 bases, with 11 bases left between them. The CDR3 consists of 15 residues. The germline CDR1 and CDR2 sequences are LGHNA and YSLEER. As DNA, the CDR3 is TGCGCCAGCAGCCAAGGTAATTGGCGGTACAATGAGCAGTTCTTC. Translation gives CASSQGNWRYNEQFF.